This TCR delta chain was identified during a study of DNA immune sequencing with unique molecular identifiers (dated by TCRdb to 2018 to 2021). Study-wide context: gammadelta T cells were enriched from buffy coats using immunomagnetic cell separation, and their genomic DNA was sequenced. gammadelta T cells were enriched from PBMC of about eleven healthy individuals by fluorescence-activated cell sorting. To compare enriched and non-enriched samples, 80 to 100 ng of enriched gammadelta T-cell DNA and approximately 1 ug of non-enriched PBMC DNA were sequenced. The study developed and validated an ultrasensitive DNA-based TRD repertoire sequencing method using PCR-introduced unique molecular identifiers. Validation of the method was performed on synthetic reference molecules and on blood samples from healthy individuals. Donors were healthy individuals, with approximately nine donors profiled from sorted peripheral blood gammadelta T cells. Results the study describes overall, beyond this receptor: Among clonotypes in healthy donors, TRDV2 paired with TRDJ1 was identified as the most common TRD rearrangement. The primer-based approach cannot detect novel TRD sequences that are not targeted by the primers. TRD repertoire diversity differed among healthy donors, and several donors were highly oligoclonal, with the top 5 clonotypes making up more than half of productive molecules.

The CDR3 covers 13 residues, taking in both the cysteine and the phenylalanine. The CDR3 DNA has 39 bases and is translated from base 1. Reading the germline V gene gives CDR1 GEAIGNYY and CDR2 EKD. The receptor library was made with multiplex PCR. A 32-plex assay amplified the genomic DNA, with primers for all 8 TRDV and 4 TRDJ genes spanning the CDR3. During 3 cycles of barcoding PCR, a 12-nucleotide UMI was attached, and a second PCR using Illumina adapter primers followed. AMPure XP beads were used to purify the libraries, whose quality was checked on a Fragment Analyzer using the HS NGS Fragment kit. Sequencing used an Illumina MiniSeq mid-output kit with around 22% PhiX and 150 cycles of paired-end reads. As for how the authors treated the data: MIGEC version 1.2.9 was used to process reads, grouping reads by UMI and building error-corrected consensus sequences. Post-processing used modified VDJtools version 1.2.1 scripts and the tcR R package. TCRdb recomputed clones from the public reads with CATT; identical DNA rows were then combined. The V and J calls shown here were made by TCRdb, not taken from the authors' results. Across this sample there are some 5,000 delta-chain clones, with roughly 12% seen only once. The ten biggest clones cover 52% of the sample.

This clone has only a few counts. Its target antigen remains unknown. There are no base qualities to consult, and no much larger clone falls within one base. Sequencing was performed on gamma-delta T cells enriched from blood buffy coat, or unenriched PBMCs (not recorded which). This chain is built from TRDV2 and TRDJ1; D gene: possibly TRDD3, on 6 matching bases. This receptor was obtained from a human donor in good health. For the CDR3, the sequence is CARGKDVTDKLIF. The nucleotide sequence is given as TGTGCTAGGGGGAAGGACGTCACCGATAAACTCATCTTT.